This T cell receptor beta chain was sequenced in a study of human T cells and chemical hapten exposure. Across the whole study: Chiefly women, the patients showed alopecia areata, totalis or universalis.

One entry per CDR3 protein, called by TCRdb with MiXCR from the RACE reads. The table records approximately 350,000 distinct CDR3 sequences, around 7% of them present only once. This clonotype has at least ten counts. Time point given: patch test 1, 2 weeks after DPC sensitization. The treatment denotes: therapeutic diphenylcyclopropenone sensitization with weekly scalp DPC. This CDR3 is built from 16 residues. V lost 1 base to trimming and J lost 4 bases, with 14 bases between them. The receptor was isolated from a woman aged 18 to 35 with alopecia areata. Some clones in this sample may be carry-over from other donors' samples. This sample comprised whole blood, obtained in connection with sensitization to the hapten diphenylcyclopropenone (DPC). This rearrangement joins TRBV12-3 or TRBV12-4 to TRBJ1-5; maybe TRBD1 (6 bases). This CDR3 is CASSLDSGGPNQPQHF. CDR3 sequence (DNA): TGTGCCAGCAGTTTAGATTCCGGGGGCCCAAATCAGCCCCAGCATTTT.